This TCR beta chain derives from a study of blood T cells in healthy people across ages. Individuals who donated were healthy Caucasians from Russia aged about 6 to 90. Per sample, extraction of total RNA gave at least 6 micrograms in every case. A second PCR of 7 to 11 cycles used a sample-barcoded 5' primer and a J-beta primer mix. At least 2.5 million CDR3-containing paired-end reads were obtained per sample. One entry per CDR3 protein results from TCRdb running MiXCR on the 5' RACE reads. The sample has fewer than 2,000,000 distinct CDR3 sequences, 35% to 50% seen once; the top ten hold around 23%. Germline V gene lookup returns CDR1 SGHDT and CDR2 YYEEEE. This CDR3 is built from 13 residues. With 0 bases removed from V and 6 bases from J, the gap between germline ends came to 9 bases.

The specimen was blood. The chain combines TRBV5-6 with TRBJ1-2; the D is unclear. This clonotype originated in a human donor in good health. The CDR3: CASSLGFRNGYTF. The DNA for the CDR3 is TGTGCCAGCAGCTTGGGGTTTAGGAATGGCTACACCTTC.